The 30 T cell receptor beta chains below were found in one sample sequenced in a study of blood T cell repertoires in COVID-19. Method: immunoSEQ multiplex PCR; TCRdb's copy keeps in-frame clones and lacks some. The profile shows 400,000 to 550,000 clones, around nine tenths of them singletons. Sequencing was performed on peripheral blood. The receptors shown here come from a woman in her twenties or thirties with acute or convalescent COVID-19.

V usage is TRBV5-5 and J usage is TRBJ2-1; TRBD2 matches at 8 bases. Trimming cost V 3 bases and J 6 bases; bases outside gene matches: 5. Germline-derived CDR1 and CDR2 are SGHKS and YYEKEE (reference sequence). This CDR3 comprises 14 residues. CDR3 bases: TGTGCCAGCAGCTGGGGACTAGAAGGCAATGAGCAGTTCTTC. This gives the protein CASSWGLEGNEQFF.

At least ten counts were recorded for this clone. V gene TRBV2 combines with J gene TRBJ2-6; tentative D call: TRBD1 (5 bases). The CDR3 totals 15 residues. V lost 8 bases and J 2 bases, leaving 13 bases between the germline ends. Per the germline V gene, CDR1 is SNHLY and CDR2 is FYNNEI. CDR3 bases: TGTGCCAGCTCGAAGGGGCTCGCTGGGGCCAACGTCCTGACTTTC. This codes for CASSKGLAGANVLTF.

The rearrangement uses TRBV12-3 or TRBV12-4 and TRBJ1-5; D not resolved. The CDR3 spans 13 residues. Trimming removed 2 bases at V and 0 bases at J, with 2 bases between. The CDR3 protein is CASSLHSNQPQHF. CDR3 DNA: TGTGCCAGCAGTTTACATAGCAATCAGCCCCAGCATTTT.

The gene calls are TRBV29-1 and TRBJ1-3; D remains ambiguous. CDR1 SQVTM and CDR2 ANQGSEA come from the germline V gene. The length of the CDR3 is 15 residues. V was pared by 3 bases and J by 3 bases, with 15 bases between. The CDR3 reads CSVESSRHSGNTIYF. The DNA of the CDR3 is TGCAGCGTTGAGAGCTCTCGTCATAGTGGAAACACCATATATTTT.

This chain links TRBV3-1 (or the pseudogene TRBV3-2) with TRBJ1-4; D may be TRBD1 (6 bases). The V gene lost 2 bases and the J gene lost 7 bases, with 11 bases spanning the gap. Germline values: CDR1 LGHDT, CDR2 YNNKEL (reference sequence). This CDR3 comprises 14 residues. Written as DNA, the CDR3 is TGTGCCAGCAGCCAACGGGGGGGCCCTGAAAAACTGTTTTTT. This codes for CASSQRGGPEKLFF.

The chain couples TRBV6-2 or TRBV6-3 to TRBJ2-1, with TRBD1 identical over 9 bases. V shed 5 bases, J shed 15 bases, and the junction held 8 bases outside the gene matches. CDR1 and CDR2 (germline): MNHEY, SVGEGT. This CDR3 contains 12 residues. This CDR3 reads CASSIGTGRAFF. The CDR3 DNA reads TGTGCCAGCAGTATAGGGACAGGGCGTGCGTTCTTC.

CDR3 residues: CASSYDSDYEQYF. Written as DNA, the CDR3 is TGTGCCAGCAGTTACGACAGCGACTACGAGCAGTACTTC. The rearrangement joins TRBV6-5 to TRBJ2-7, with a tentative D call TRBD1 (5 bases). The V end was cut by 2 bases, the J end by 3 bases, with 8 bases between. The V gene's germline CDR1 is MNHEY and CDR2 SVGAGI. This CDR3 has 13 residues.

The gene calls are TRBV16 and TRBJ1-2; D not certain. The CDR3 runs 12 residues. CDR1 KGHSY and CDR2 FQNENV come from the germline V gene. Between the trimmed V and J ends, which lost 0 bases and 6 bases, there was a span of 5 bases. The CDR3 sequence is CASSQSFDGYTF. The CDR3 region has the DNA TGTGCCAGCAGCCAATCTTTCGATGGCTACACCTTC.

The genes are TRBV7-9 and TRBJ2-2; TRBD2 matches at 7 bases. This CDR3 comprises 13 residues. The junction had 4 bases not matched to a gene; V was cut back by 5 bases and J by 7 bases. Looked up from germline, CDR1 is SEHNR and CDR2 is FQNEAQ (reference sequence). CDR3 sequence reads: CASSRGDYGELFF. CDR3 sequence (DNA): TGTGCCAGCAGCCGCGGGGACTACGGGGAGCTGTTTTTT.

Only one count was recorded for this clone. The chain links TRBV2 to TRBJ1-2; D call uncertain. Germline V gene data show CDR1 as SNHLY and CDR2 as FYNNEI. V was cut by 1 base and J by 8 bases, with 11 bases left in between. The CDR3 extends over 13 amino acids. This chain's CDR3 is CASSEVLAVGYTF. The CDR3 DNA sequence: TGTGCCAGCAGTGAAGTTCTGGCAGTCGGCTACACCTTC.

The chain links TRBV27 to TRBJ1-2, with TRBD1 matching 7 bases. Unmatched junction bases numbered 0, after V lost 2 bases and J lost 0 bases. The CDR3 consists of 14 residues. Germline assignment: CDR1 MNHEY and CDR2 SMNVEV (reference sequence). In DNA form, the CDR3 reads TGTGCCAGCAGTTTAGGGACAGCTAACTATGGCTACACCTTC. Protein: CASSLGTANYGYTF.

The chain employs TRBV7-9 and TRBJ1-1, with TRBD1 identical over 7 bases. The junction had 7 bases not matched to a gene; V was cut back by 1 base and J by 5 bases. The CDR3 contains 15 residues. Germline CDR1 and CDR2: SEHNR and FQNEAQ (reference sequence). Here the CDR3 DNA reads TGTGCCAGCAGCTTAGTGACAGGGCAGAGTACTGAAGCTTTCTTT. This codes for CASSLVTGQSTEAFF.

This clone appeared once. As DNA, the CDR3 is TGTGCCAGCAGCCTAACAGCGGTAGCGGGGGGGAGCACAGATACGCAGTATTTT. Amino acid sequence: CASSLTAVAGGSTDTQYF. The chain uses TRBV7-6 and TRBJ2-3, with 11 nucleotides matching TRBD2. The junction had 10 bases not matched to a gene; V was cut back by 5 bases and J by 0 bases. This CDR3 region has 18 residues. Germline CDR1 reads SGHVS; CDR2 reads FNYEAQ.

The genes are TRBV9 and TRBJ2-3; 8 nucleotides line up with TRBD2. The J segment lost 5 bases and the V segment lost 4 bases, leaving 9 bases of the junction unmatched. This CDR3 spans 15 amino acids. CDR1 SGDLS and CDR2 YYNGEE come from the germline V gene. This chain's CDR3 is CASSLTGGALDTQYF. CDR3 coding DNA: TGTGCCAGCAGCTTAACGGGGGGGGCATTAGATACGCAGTATTTT. The variable domain in full, completed from reference TRBV9 and TRBJ2-3, reads DSGVTQTPKHLITATGQRVTLRCSPRSGDLSVYWYQQSLDQGLQFLIQYYNGEERAKGNILERFSAQQFPDLHSELNLSSLELGDSALYFCASSLTGGALDTQYFGPGTRLTVL.

The chain has TRBV7-3 and TRBJ1-6; 8 bases align to TRBD1. The CDR3 length is 14 residues. The germline gives CDR1 SGHTA, CDR2 FQGTGA. Trimming took 5 bases from V and 9 from J; bases not matched to a gene: 6. The CDR3 loop reads CASSHTGGGSPLHF. In nucleotides, the CDR3 is TGTGCCAGCAGCCACACAGGGGGAGGTTCACCCCTCCACTTT.

This chain uses TRBV27 with TRBJ2-3, with D possibly TRBD1 on 5 matching bases. Germline V CDR1 and CDR2: MNHEY, SMNVEV (reference sequence). This CDR3 spans 17 amino acids. The V and J ends lost 0 bases and 4 bases respectively, with 17 bases between them. The CDR3 DNA reads as TGTGCCAGCAGTTTATCGGCGGTGGGTGGGGCCCCAGATACGCAGTATTTT. Encoded protein: CASSLSAVGGAPDTQYF.

V gene TRBV19 combines with J gene TRBJ2-2; 12 bases line up with TRBD2. The V segment lost 1 base and the J segment 4 bases; nucleotides outside the gene matches: 1. This CDR3 is 16 amino acids long. Germline V gene sequence: CDR1 LNHDA, CDR2 SQIVND (reference sequence). The CDR3 DNA sequence: TGTGCCAGTAGTATAGGGACTAGCGGGGTCACCGGGGAGCTGTTTTTT. Translated, it gives CASSIGTSGVTGELFF.

The rearrangement uses TRBV6-4 and TRBJ1-6; TRBD1 aligns across 8 bases. Germline-derived CDR1 and CDR2 are MRHNA and SNTAGT. The CDR3 spans 14 residues. V dropped 5 bases and J dropped 6; count of bases not matched to a gene: 3. The CDR3 spells CASSIGQGNSPLHF. CDR3 DNA: TGTGCCAGCAGTATTGGACAGGGTAATTCACCCCTCCACTTT.

This clone was seen a single time. An end of the junction differs from the germline gene, which may be a read error. This chain links TRBV6-5 with TRBJ2-2, with 7 positions matching TRBD1. Germline loops: CDR1 MNHEY, CDR2 SVGAGI. The CDR3 totals 16 residues. The CDR3 sequence is CASSYAPDRCHRGAVF. In DNA, the CDR3 is TGTGCCAGCAGTTACGCCCCGGACAGGTGTCACCGGGGAGCTGTTTTT.

This clone has just one count. The chain links TRBV2 to TRBJ1-2; 8 bases are a match to TRBD1. Germline loops: CDR1 SNHLY, CDR2 FYNNEI. The trim removed 10 bases at V and 0 bases at J, leaving 22 bases unmatched. This CDR3 spans 19 amino acids. In nucleotides, the CDR3 is TGTGCCATCCCCCACCAACGGAGGGGACAGGAAGTAGCTAACTATGGCTACACCTTC. Residues: CAIPHQRRGQEVANYGYTF.

The V gene is TRBV4-1, the J gene TRBJ1-3, with 8 bases lining up with TRBD1. Germline V gene data show CDR1 as MGHRA and CDR2 as YSYEKL. V dropped 1 base and J dropped 2; count of bases not matched to a gene: 13. CDR3 length equals 19 residues. The chain's CDR3 is CASSQAMVDQGAAGNTIYF. The DNA of the CDR3 is TGCGCCAGCAGCCAAGCCATGGTAGATCAGGGGGCGGCTGGAAACACCATATATTTT.

This clone was observed a single time. The chain employs TRBV24-1 and TRBJ1-5, with 8 bases lining up with TRBD1. The CDR3 length is 16 residues. CDR1 KGHDR and CDR2 SFDVKD come from the germline V gene. Germline trimming cut 2 bases from V and 6 bases from J; bases unmatched to any gene: 8. The CDR3 bases are TGTGCCACCAGTGATTCGACAGGGGTGGGGACTCAGCCCCAGCATTTT. Its protein product is CATSDSTGVGTQPQHF.

This rearrangement joins TRBV6-5 to TRBJ2-7; 8 positions match TRBD1. The germline gives CDR1 MNHEY, CDR2 SVGAGI. With V trimmed by 2 bases and J by 5 bases, 5 bases remained unmatched. The CDR3 contains 14 residues. The CDR3 DNA follows: TGTGCCAGCAGTTACGCACAGGGGGAAGACGAGCAGTACTTC. Translating gives CASSYAQGEDEQYF.

V gene TRBV3-1 (or the pseudogene TRBV3-2) combines with J gene TRBJ1-1, with D tentatively TRBD1 (6 bases). V gave up 9 bases and J gave up 12 bases, with 20 bases separating them. CDR3 length equals 12 residues. Per the germline V gene, CDR1 is LGHDT and CDR2 is YNNKEL (reference sequence). The CDR3 spells CASSHERGKTFF. Written as DNA, the CDR3 is TGTGCCAGTTCTCACGAGAGGGGGAAAACTTTCTTT.

CDR3 bases: TGTGCCAGCAGTTTTCCGGGAAACACCATATATTTT. Translation gives CASSFPGNTIYF. J is TRBJ1-3 and V is TRBV12-3 or TRBV12-4; D remains unclear. With 3 bases removed from V and 4 bases from J, the gap between germline ends came to 4 bases. This CDR3 is 12 amino acids long.

J is TRBJ2-7 and V is TRBV5-1, with 7 bases matching TRBD1. V gave up 0 bases and J gave up 2 bases; unmatched junction bases: 2. This CDR3 comprises 14 residues. The germline V gene has CDR1 SGHRS and CDR2 YFSETQ. CDR3 protein: CASSLDRGAYEQYF. Here the CDR3 DNA reads TGCGCCAGCAGCTTGGACAGGGGAGCCTACGAGCAGTACTTC.

The genes are TRBV13 and TRBJ1-1, with 8 nucleotides matching TRBD1. Germline CDR1 PRHDT, CDR2 FYEKMQ (reference sequence). This CDR3 comprises 14 residues. The J segment lost 4 bases and the V segment lost 6 bases, leaving 7 bases of the junction unmatched. The CDR3 DNA is TGTGCCAGCAGACAAGGGACAGGTGCCACTGAAGCTTTCTTT. It codes for CASRQGTGATEAFF.

The chain couples TRBV27 to TRBJ1-6; tentatively, D is TRBD1 (5 bases). The CDR3 has 13 amino acids. The V gene lost 4 bases and the J gene lost 14 bases, with 15 bases spanning the gap. Germline CDR1 is MNHEY and CDR2 is SMNVEV (reference sequence). The CDR3 reads CASSYESRGALHF. CDR3 in DNA: TGTGCCAGCAGTTATGAATCACGGGGGGCCCTCCACTTT.

Of note for this clone: The same CDR3 arises from other DNA sequences in this sample as well. The chain uses TRBV18 and TRBJ1-2, with 9 bases aligning to TRBD1. This CDR3 region has 14 residues. The junction had 1 base not matched to a gene; V was cut back by 3 bases and J by 2 bases. From germline, CDR1 is KGHSH and CDR2 LQKENI. CDR3 in DNA: TGTGCCAGCTCACCTGGACAGGGGAACTATGGCTACACCTTC. This translates into CASSPGQGNYGYTF.

The rearrangement joins TRBV2 to TRBJ1-2; 7 positions agree with TRBD1. The CDR3 is 12 residues long. The J segment lost 7 bases and the V segment lost 5 bases, leaving 4 bases of the junction unmatched. Germline loops: CDR1 SNHLY, CDR2 FYNNEI. CDR3 protein: CASSQDRAGYTF. CDR3 bases: TGTGCCAGCAGTCAAGACAGGGCTGGCTACACCTTC.